Following are 8 T cell receptor beta chains from one sample sequenced in a study of cytomegalovirus exposure and HLA in healthy donors. Use of 60 Vbeta and 13 Jbeta primers characterized the PCR. Assay: immunoSEQ multiplex PCR; the TCRdb copy retains only in-frame clones and omits some. The sample lists approximately 120,000 clones, 65% to 80% occurring once. Sample: PBMCs. Receptor source: a female donor in good health and CMV-seronegative.

The rearrangement uses TRBV9 and TRBJ1-2; D not certain. There are 16 residues in the CDR3. Germline V CDR1 and CDR2: SGDLS, YYNGEE. Trimming took 1 base from V and 5 from J, leaving 18 bases between them. CDR3 DNA sequence: TGTGCCAGCAGCGTACCCGATATAGAACAGATTTATGGCTACACCTTC. Translating gives CASSVPDIEQIYGYTF. Supplemented by reference TRBV9 and TRBJ1-2, the full variable domain reads DSGVTQTPKHLITATGQRVTLRCSPRSGDLSVYWYQQSLDQGLQFLIQYYNGEERAKGNILERFSAQQFPDLHSELNLSSLELGDSALYFCASSVPDIEQIYGYTFGSGTRLTVV.

The J gene is TRBJ1-2, the V gene TRBV19; D is possibly TRBD1 (6 bases). The germline V gene encodes CDR1 LNHDA and CDR2 SQIVND (reference sequence). With 3 bases removed from V and 4 bases from J, the gap between germline ends came to 15 bases. The CDR3 is made up of 15 amino acids. The CDR3 reads CASSISTGYGYGYTF. The CDR3 bases are TGTGCCAGTAGTATTTCAACAGGGTACGGCTATGGCTACACCTTC.

The J gene is TRBJ1-5, the V gene TRBV19; weak D call: TRBD1 (5 bases). The germline CDR1 and CDR2 sequences are LNHDA and SQIVND (reference sequence). The CDR3 covers 19 residues. Trimming cost V 4 bases and J 2 bases, with 24 bases left between them. CDR3 sequence: CASSTYSGGDPGGNQPQHF. In DNA form, the CDR3 reads TGTGCCAGTAGTACCTACAGCGGGGGGGACCCTGGGGGCAATCAGCCCCAGCATTTT. Complete variable domain (other parts from reference TRBV19 and TRBJ1-5): DGGITQSPKYLFRKEGQNVTLSCEQNLNHDAMYWYRQDPGQGLRLIYYSQIVNDFQKGDIAEGYSVSREKKESFPLTVTSAQKNPTAFYLCASSTYSGGDPGGNQPQHFGDGTRLSIL.

The rearrangement links TRBV19 to TRBJ2-1; 11 bases align to TRBD2. The CDR3 spans 15 residues. CDR1 and CDR2 (germline): LNHDA, SQIVND (reference sequence). The V gene end was trimmed by 2 bases and the J gene end by 7 bases; junction bases not matched to a gene: 4. The CDR3 DNA is TGTGCCAGTAGTATAATGACTAGCGGGGCGAATGAGCAGTTCTTC. It is translated as CASSIMTSGANEQFF.

This rearrangement joins TRBV2 to TRBJ2-7, with D hard to call. Trimming shortened V by 2 bases and J by 6 bases, and 11 bases separated the two germline ends. The CDR3 totals 13 residues. The germline V gene has CDR1 SNHLY and CDR2 FYNNEI. In DNA, the CDR3 is TGTGCCAGCAGTGAATTGGCTTCAGGCGAGCAGTACTTC. Residues: CASSELASGEQYF.

This clone was observed a few times. The rearrangement links TRBV7-9 to TRBJ1-6, with D perhaps TRBD1 (6 bases). The V gene lost 2 bases and the J gene lost 6 bases, with 14 bases spanning the gap. This CDR3 contains 16 residues. Germline V CDR1 and CDR2: SEHNR, FQNEAQ (reference sequence). CDR3 DNA: TGTGCCAGCAGCTTAACATGGGACACGGCTAATTCACCCCTCCACTTT. This translates into CASSLTWDTANSPLHF.

V is TRBV5-1 and J is TRBJ2-2; 9 bases agree with TRBD1. Germline CDR1 SGHRS, CDR2 YFSETQ. The CDR3 loop spans 17 amino acids. Losses at the gene ends were 4 bases for V and 5 bases for J; bases not matched to a gene: 12. This CDR3 reads CASSDQPGQGGTGELFF. As DNA, the CDR3 is TGCGCCAGCAGCGACCAACCGGGACAGGGAGGGACCGGGGAGCTGTTTTTT.

The chain is built from TRBV5-8 and TRBJ1-3; D gene uncertain. The V and J ends lost 5 bases and 0 bases respectively, with 21 bases between them. Germline V lookup: CDR1 SGHTS, CDR2 YDEGEE. CDR3 size: 18 residues. The CDR3 DNA is TGTGCCAGCAGTGCGGCCGGCCTCGCGTTGCTCTCTGGAAACACCATATATTTT. Translated, it gives CASSAAGLALLSGNTIYF.